These T cell receptor beta chains were read from a single sample in a study of T cell responses to AZD1222 COVID-19 vaccine. The repertoire was sequenced with immunoSEQ multiplex PCR; TCRdb's copy has only in-frame clones and lacks some. The sample contains roughly 77,000 clones, roughly 90% of which appear only once. The source was peripheral blood, collected 28 days after the second AZD1222 dose. The receptors derive from an adult who received the AZD1222 COVID-19 vaccine. The CDR3 runs from the conserved cysteine through the conserved F or W. The order of the fields is CDR3 protein, CDR3 DNA, D gene, clone size, J gene, V gene. D genes are given only for firm matches. Rows give clone size only sometimes, using once, few, many, or a class for an expanded clone.

cdr3_aa: CASSLAGISNQPQHF
cdr3_nt: TGCGCCAGCAGCTTGGCGGGAATTAGCAATCAGCCCCAGCATTTT
d_call: .
clone_size: once
j_call: TRBJ1-5
v_call: TRBV5-1

cdr3_aa: CASSLDRLYGYTF
cdr3_nt: TGTGCCAGCAGCTTGGACAGACTCTATGGCTACACCTTC
d_call: .
clone_size: .
j_call: TRBJ1-2
v_call: TRBV5-6

cdr3_aa: CASSLPDNPDSYEQYF
cdr3_nt: TGTGCCAGCAGCTTACCTGACAACCCTGATTCGTACGAGCAGTACTTC
d_call: .
clone_size: .
j_call: TRBJ2-7
v_call: TRBV7-9

cdr3_aa: CASSLNPAGFYEQYF
cdr3_nt: TGTGCCAGCAGCTTAAATCCAGCGGGGTTCTACGAGCAGTACTTC
d_call: TRBD2
clone_size: .
j_call: TRBJ2-7
v_call: TRBV7-3

cdr3_aa: CASSSGLRPYEQYF
cdr3_nt: TGTGCCAGCAGCTCGGGACTGCGACCCTACGAGCAGTACTTC
d_call: .
clone_size: .
j_call: TRBJ2-7
v_call: TRBV5-6

cdr3_aa: CSAGTGPGYTF
cdr3_nt: TGCAGTGCGGGGACAGGGCCTGGCTACACCTTC
d_call: TRBD1
clone_size: .
j_call: TRBJ1-2
v_call: TRBV20-1

cdr3_aa: CASSRQGIMNTEAFF
cdr3_nt: TGTGCCAGCAGCAGACAGGGGATCATGAACACTGAAGCTTTCTTT
d_call: .
clone_size: .
j_call: TRBJ1-1
v_call: TRBV21-1

cdr3_aa: CASTRVSGSDEQFF
cdr3_nt: TGTGCCAGCACCCGTGTTAGCGGGAGCGATGAGCAGTTCTTC
d_call: TRBD2
clone_size: .
j_call: TRBJ2-1
v_call: TRBV11-2

cdr3_aa: CASSLVRLDIIEQFF
cdr3_nt: TGTGCCAGCAGCTTGGTCCGACTAGATATCATTGAGCAGTTCTTC
d_call: .
clone_size: .
j_call: TRBJ2-1
v_call: TRBV7-4

cdr3_aa: CASSSTGVEQYF
cdr3_nt: TGTGCCAGCAGCTCTACAGGGGTCGAGCAGTACTTC
d_call: TRBD1
clone_size: .
j_call: TRBJ2-7
v_call: TRBV27

cdr3_aa: CASSKRVVTGELFF
cdr3_nt: TGTGCCAGCAGCAAAAGGGTTGTCACCGGGGAGCTGTTTTTT
d_call: .
clone_size: .
j_call: TRBJ2-2
v_call: TRBV21-1

cdr3_aa: CAISESPGAVGNQPQHF
cdr3_nt: TGTGCCATCAGTGAGTCCCCGGGGGCGGTTGGCAATCAGCCCCAGCATTTT
d_call: .
clone_size: .
j_call: TRBJ1-5
v_call: TRBV10-3

cdr3_aa: CASSLVPTGEYYNEQFF
cdr3_nt: TGTGCCAGCAGCTTGGTACCAACAGGGGAGTACTACAATGAGCAGTTCTTC
d_call: TRBD1
clone_size: .
j_call: TRBJ2-1
v_call: TRBV5-4

cdr3_aa: CASTPRSGGDQPQHF
cdr3_nt: TGTGCCAGTACCCCCAGATCCGGGGGAGATCAGCCCCAGCATTTT
d_call: .
clone_size: .
j_call: TRBJ1-5
v_call: TRBV19

cdr3_aa: CASSWGRGSRDTEAFF
cdr3_nt: TGTGCCAGCAGCTGGGGTCGGGGGTCCCGGGACACTGAAGCTTTCTTT
d_call: .
clone_size: .
j_call: TRBJ1-1
v_call: TRBV5-6

cdr3_aa: CASSLQPAGGPRGNEQFF
cdr3_nt: TGTGCCAGCAGCTTACAGCCAGCGGGAGGACCTAGGGGCAATGAGCAGTTCTTC
d_call: TRBD2
clone_size: .
j_call: TRBJ2-1
v_call: TRBV7-7

cdr3_aa: CASSSGYEQYF
cdr3_nt: TGTGCCAGCAGTTCCGGTTACGAGCAGTACTTC
d_call: .
clone_size: .
j_call: TRBJ2-7
v_call: TRBV12-3/TRBV12-4

cdr3_aa: CASSYSLGTSADTQYF
cdr3_nt: TGTGCCAGCAGTTACTCGCTTGGAACTAGCGCAGATACGCAGTATTTT
d_call: TRBD2
clone_size: .
j_call: TRBJ2-3
v_call: TRBV6-5

cdr3_aa: CSASRPRNGPLNEQFF
cdr3_nt: TGCAGTGCTAGTCGTCCTAGAAACGGCCCTTTGAATGAGCAGTTCTTC
d_call: .
clone_size: .
j_call: TRBJ2-1
v_call: TRBV20-1

cdr3_aa: CASSYREGNYGYTF
cdr3_nt: TGTGCCAGCAGTTACAGGGAGGGTAACTATGGCTACACCTTC
d_call: .
clone_size: .
j_call: TRBJ1-2
v_call: TRBV6-2/TRBV6-3

cdr3_aa: CASSFDPNTGELFF
cdr3_nt: TGTGCCAGCAGCTTCGACCCGAACACCGGGGAGCTGTTTTTT
d_call: .
clone_size: .
j_call: TRBJ2-2
v_call: TRBV7-2

cdr3_aa: CASGLILKGGEKLFF
cdr3_nt: TGTGCTAGTGGCCTAATCCTCAAGGGAGGTGAAAAACTGTTTTTT
d_call: .
clone_size: .
j_call: TRBJ1-4
v_call: TRBV12-5

cdr3_aa: CASTPSQGLVYGYTF
cdr3_nt: TGCGCCAGCACCCCCTCCCAGGGGCTGGTTTATGGCTACACCTTC
d_call: .
clone_size: .
j_call: TRBJ1-2
v_call: TRBV5-1

cdr3_aa: CASSPPTRGRHEQYF
cdr3_nt: TGTGCCAGCAGCCCACCCACCAGGGGCAGGCACGAGCAGTACTTC
d_call: .
clone_size: .
j_call: TRBJ2-7
v_call: TRBV5-6

cdr3_aa: CASSSISGANVLTF
cdr3_nt: TGTGCCAGTAGTAGTATCTCTGGGGCCAACGTCCTGACTTTC
d_call: .
clone_size: .
j_call: TRBJ2-6
v_call: TRBV19

cdr3_aa: CASGLCWVYEQYF
cdr3_nt: TGTGCTAGTGGTTTGTGTTGGGTTTACGAGCAGTACTTC
d_call: .
clone_size: .
j_call: TRBJ2-7
v_call: TRBV12-5

cdr3_aa: CATSTYSGRSTDTQYF
cdr3_nt: TGTGCCACCAGCACCTATAGCGGGAGGAGCACAGATACGCAGTATTTT
d_call: TRBD2
clone_size: .
j_call: TRBJ2-3
v_call: TRBV15

cdr3_aa: CASSETRVDNEQFF
cdr3_nt: TGTGCCAGCAGTGAAACCCGGGTTGACAATGAGCAGTTCTTC
d_call: .
clone_size: .
j_call: TRBJ2-1
v_call: TRBV2

cdr3_aa: CASSYPYGGFNEQFF
cdr3_nt: TGTGCCAGCAGTTACCCCTACGGAGGTTTCAATGAGCAGTTCTTC
d_call: .
clone_size: .
j_call: TRBJ2-1
v_call: TRBV6-5

cdr3_aa: CASSSGGSYNEQFF
cdr3_nt: TGTGCCAGCAGCTCCGGGGGCTCCTACAATGAGCAGTTCTTC
d_call: .
clone_size: .
j_call: TRBJ2-1
v_call: TRBV5-6

cdr3_aa: CASSPASVNTEAFF
cdr3_nt: TGTGCCAGCAGCCCGGCCTCGGTGAACACTGAAGCTTTCTTT
d_call: .
clone_size: .
j_call: TRBJ1-1
v_call: TRBV7-9

cdr3_aa: CASSLTGPKVVYNEQFF
cdr3_nt: TGTGCCAGCAGCTTAACAGGGCCCAAGGTGGTCTACAATGAGCAGTTCTTC
d_call: .
clone_size: .
j_call: TRBJ2-1
v_call: TRBV7-3

cdr3_aa: CASSPPYTF
cdr3_nt: TGTGCCAGCAGTCCGCCCTACACCTTC
d_call: .
clone_size: .
j_call: TRBJ1-2
v_call: TRBV12-3/TRBV12-4

cdr3_aa: CSAVDRDPVCF
cdr3_nt: TGCAGTGCCGTAGACAGGGACCCCGTTTGCTTT
d_call: TRBD1
clone_size: .
j_call: TRBJ1-1
v_call: TRBV20-1

cdr3_aa: CASSTGGQEGAGELFF
cdr3_nt: TGTGCCAGTAGTACGGGGGGACAGGAAGGGGCCGGGGAGCTGTTTTTT
d_call: .
clone_size: .
j_call: TRBJ2-2
v_call: TRBV19

cdr3_aa: CASSLVGSGVSYNEQFF
cdr3_nt: TGTGCCAGCAGCTTAGTTGGGTCGGGAGTTTCCTACAATGAGCAGTTCTTC
d_call: .
clone_size: .
j_call: TRBJ2-1
v_call: TRBV7-9

cdr3_aa: CASSHSRGTDNTEAFF
cdr3_nt: TGCGCCAGCAGCCACTCACGGGGGACAGACAACACTGAAGCTTTCTTT
d_call: TRBD1
clone_size: .
j_call: TRBJ1-1
v_call: TRBV5-1

cdr3_aa: CASSETVGPTTNSNQPQHF
cdr3_nt: TGTGCCAGCAGTGAAACGGTCGGGCCGACCACTAATAGCAATCAGCCCCAGCATTTT
d_call: .
clone_size: few
j_call: TRBJ1-5
v_call: TRBV6-4

cdr3_aa: CASSSRGSSYNEQFF
cdr3_nt: TGTGCCAGCAGCTCGCGGGGGAGCTCCTACAATGAGCAGTTCTTC
d_call: TRBD2
clone_size: .
j_call: TRBJ2-1
v_call: TRBV3-1/TRBV3-2

cdr3_aa: CASSSGGAGTDTQYF
cdr3_nt: TGTGCCAGCAGCTCGGGAGGGGCGGGGACAGATACGCAGTATTTT
d_call: TRBD2
clone_size: .
j_call: TRBJ2-3
v_call: TRBV9

cdr3_aa: CASSEGGQKLTTEAFF
cdr3_nt: TGCGCCAGCAGTGAGGGGGGGCAGAAGCTGACCACTGAAGCTTTCTTT
d_call: .
clone_size: .
j_call: TRBJ1-1
v_call: TRBV10-1

cdr3_aa: CASSPGQGSYNEQFF
cdr3_nt: TGCGCCAGCAGCCCTGGACAGGGCTCCTACAATGAGCAGTTCTTC
d_call: TRBD1
clone_size: few
j_call: TRBJ2-1
v_call: TRBV5-1

cdr3_aa: CASSQGGASNQPQHF
cdr3_nt: TGTGCCAGCAGCCAAGGGGGGGCAAGCAATCAGCCCCAGCATTTT
d_call: .
clone_size: .
j_call: TRBJ1-5
v_call: TRBV3-1/TRBV3-2

cdr3_aa: CASSNRARRMGELFF
cdr3_nt: TGTGCCAGCAGCAATCGGGCCCGACGTATGGGGGAGCTGTTTTTT
d_call: .
clone_size: .
j_call: TRBJ2-2
v_call: TRBV21-1

cdr3_aa: CSVEVPPGTDSYEQYF
cdr3_nt: TGCAGCGTTGAAGTCCCTCCCGGGACGGACTCCTACGAGCAGTACTTC
d_call: .
clone_size: .
j_call: TRBJ2-7
v_call: TRBV29-1

cdr3_aa: CASIKGTGGMLAEAFF
cdr3_nt: TGTGCCAGCATTAAAGGGACAGGGGGCATGCTCGCTGAAGCTTTCTTT
d_call: TRBD1
clone_size: .
j_call: TRBJ1-1
v_call: TRBV3-1/TRBV3-2

cdr3_aa: CASSLTGRGTQYF
cdr3_nt: TGTGCCAGCAGTCTGACAGGAAGGGGGACCCAGTACTTC
d_call: .
clone_size: once
j_call: TRBJ2-5
v_call: TRBV12-3/TRBV12-4

cdr3_aa: CASSLLDGSGYEQYF
cdr3_nt: TGCGCCAGCAGCTTGCTCGACGGGAGTGGGTACGAGCAGTACTTC
d_call: .
clone_size: .
j_call: TRBJ2-7
v_call: TRBV5-1

cdr3_aa: CASSQPDRGNTEAFF
cdr3_nt: TGTGCCAGCAGCCAACCGGACAGGGGGAACACTGAAGCTTTCTTT
d_call: TRBD1
clone_size: .
j_call: TRBJ1-1
v_call: TRBV3-1/TRBV3-2

cdr3_aa: CATTPSAGGVLRNEQFF
cdr3_nt: TGTGCCACCACCCCAAGCGCGGGGGGAGTGCTGCGCAATGAGCAGTTCTTC
d_call: TRBD2
clone_size: once
j_call: TRBJ2-1
v_call: TRBV6-4

cdr3_aa: CAGTSGSLGELFF
cdr3_nt: TGTGCCGGGACTAGCGGGAGTCTCGGGGAGCTGTTTTTT
d_call: TRBD2
clone_size: .
j_call: TRBJ2-2
v_call: TRBV28